This TCR beta chain is drawn from a study of T cell responses to AZD1222 COVID-19 vaccine. Whole-study results and caveats: Spike-specific TCR breadth and depth grew following two AZD1222 doses. Across spike, vaccine-associated CD4 TCRs were found, dominant at 160-218 and 743-854. Reportedly, nearly half of unique spike TCRs recognized epitopes outside B.1.351/B.1.1.7 mutations. Mostly white British, mostly female donors; authors suggested clonal diversity may be underestimated.

As regards this clone: Its antigen is unidentified.

Using immunoSEQ multiplex PCR, the repertoire was profiled, and TCRdb retains in-frame clones only, with some absent. The sample has about 140,000 clones; around nine tenths are singletons. The CDR3 spans 14 residues. CDR1 SGDLS and CDR2 YYNGEE come from the germline V gene. Trimming stripped 2 bases from V and 6 bases from J, with 13 bases between. Sequencing was performed on peripheral blood, taken on day 0 of AZD1222 vaccination. The receptor was isolated from an adult in good health. The gene calls are TRBV9 and TRBJ2-3; TRBD1 might be the D (6 bases). The CDR3 loop is CASSVPGQGDTQYF. CDR3 nucleotide sequence: TGTGCCAGCAGCGTTCCTGGTCAGGGGGATACGCAGTATTTT.